This TCR beta chain appears in the sequencing data of a study of CD8+ T cells in alopecia areata. Study-level findings and limits: On tofacitinib, scalp and blood still held many of the expanded lesional clones.

Documented treatment: oral pan-JAK inhibitor, 5-10 mg twice daily. Cell sorting on a FACSAria was used to separate CD4+ and CD8+ T cells from the PBMCs. Comments on this clone: The antigen remains undetermined.

Following extraction, RNA underwent reverse transcription to cDNA, which served as the sequencing template. Clones were read by immunoSEQ multiplex PCR, and TCRdb kept only the in-frame ones, dropping some. The sample consists of fewer than 250,000 clones, roughly two fifths of them appearing once. The germline CDR1 and CDR2 sequences are SGHRS and YFSETQ. V lost 0 bases to trimming and J lost 0 bases; unmatched junction nucleotides: 2. The CDR3 contains 15 residues. The chain employs TRBV5-1 and TRBJ1-1; the match to TRBD1 covers 7 bases. The sequencing here drew on CD4+ T cells sorted from blood, taken at approximately week 37, from a patient treated with tofacitinib. The TCR sequence derives from a human donor with alopecia areata. The CDR3 spells CASSLEGGLNTEAFF. CDR3 nucleotides: TGCGCCAGCAGCTTGGAAGGGGGCCTGAACACTGAAGCTTTCTTT.